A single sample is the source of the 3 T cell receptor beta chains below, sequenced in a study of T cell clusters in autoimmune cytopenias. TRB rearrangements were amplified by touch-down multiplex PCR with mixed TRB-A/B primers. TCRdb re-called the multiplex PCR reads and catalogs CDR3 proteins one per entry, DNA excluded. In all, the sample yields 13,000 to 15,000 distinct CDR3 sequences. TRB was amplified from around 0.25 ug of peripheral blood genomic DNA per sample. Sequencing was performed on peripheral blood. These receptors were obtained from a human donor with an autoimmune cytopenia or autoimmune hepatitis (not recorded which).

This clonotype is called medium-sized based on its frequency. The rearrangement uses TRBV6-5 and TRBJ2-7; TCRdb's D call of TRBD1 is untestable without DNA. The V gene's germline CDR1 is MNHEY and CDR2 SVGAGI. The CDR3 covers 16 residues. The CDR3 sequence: CASSSLRTGRSYEQYF.

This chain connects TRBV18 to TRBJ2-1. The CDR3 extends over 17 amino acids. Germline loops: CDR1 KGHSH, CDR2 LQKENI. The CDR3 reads CASSPPGHQVGLNEQFF.

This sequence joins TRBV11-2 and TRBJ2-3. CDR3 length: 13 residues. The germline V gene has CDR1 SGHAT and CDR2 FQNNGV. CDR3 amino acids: CASSFQVTDTQYF. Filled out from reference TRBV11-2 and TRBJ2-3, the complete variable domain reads EAGVAQSPRYKIIEKRQSVAFWCNPISGHATLYWYQQILGQGPKLLIQFQNNGVVDDSQLPKDRFSAERLKGVDSTLKIQPAKLEDSAVYLCASSFQVTDTQYFGPGTRLTVL.